This TCR beta chain was observed in a study of post-analysis software for immune sequencing data. Germline assignment: CDR1 SSHAT and CDR2 FNYEAQ (reference sequence). This CDR3 has 14 amino acids. Overall study findings and caveats: Roughly 5 TRBV segments, TRBV5-6, TRBV5-1 and TRBV20-1 among them, were found more frequent in patients than controls.

Prepared libraries of TCR beta cDNA carried unique molecular identifiers. One entry per CDR3 protein results from TCRdb running MiXCR on the PCR reads. The table lists fewer than 850,000 distinct CDR3 sequences, 30% of them singletons. Only a few counts were recorded for this clonotype. The target antigen is unknown. The clonotype originates from a girl aged 10 to 17 with multiple sclerosis. The chain recombines TRBV7-7 with TRBJ1-1, with D maybe TRBD1 (6 bases). What was sequenced was blood. CDR3 DNA sequence: TGTGCTAGCGGGGAAGGACAGCAAAACACTGAAGCTTTCTTT. This translates into CASGEGQQNTEAFF.